These 32 T cell receptor beta chains were all obtained from the same sample, sequenced in a study of CD8+ T cells in alopecia areata. Isolated RNA was reverse transcribed into cDNA used as the sequencing template. Sequencing was performed with immunoSEQ multiplex PCR; in TCRdb, only in-frame clones are kept and a portion is missing. The sample includes about 270,000 clones, none of them occurring once. After pooling, cutaneous lymph node cells were sorted with CD4, CD8alpha, NKG2D, NKG2ACE and other markers. Input material: CD4+ T cells sorted from a lymph node. These receptors came from a C3H/HeJ mouse with alopecia areata. The strain's MHC haplotype is H2-k.

This clone has a handful of counts. The gene names here belong to mouse. The sequence runs out 3 residues before the end of the CDR3; the remainder is reconstructed from the germline J gene. This sample includes further DNA sequences coding for the same CDR3. This chain joins TRBV13-1 and TRBJ1-6; D is possibly TRBD1 (6 bases). TRBJ1-6 is annotated as an ORF whose role is uncertain. Germline V gives CDR1 NSHNY, CDR2 SYGAGN. Between the trimmed V and J ends, which lost 5 bases and 7 bases, there was a span of 10 bases. This CDR3 region has 13 residues. CDR3 DNA (partial): TGTGCCAGCAGCCTCGGACAGAATTCGCCC. This translates into CASSLGQNSP. The entire CDR3 reads CASSLGQNSPLYF.

Worth noting for this clone: Any gene name here is a mouse gene name. The sequence runs out 4 residues before the end of the CDR3; the remainder is reconstructed from the germline J gene. The chain uses TRBV17 and TRBJ1-2; a possible D gene is TRBD1 (6 bases). The germline gives CDR1 MNHDT, CDR2 YYDKIL. This CDR3 region has 14 residues. Trimming shortened V by 1 base and J by 3 bases, and 9 bases separated the two germline ends. The CDR3 loop reads CASSRGGADSDYTF. The DNA read from the CDR3 is TGTGCTAGCAGTAGAGGGGGGGCGGACTCC.

This clone was detected a few times. The listed genes are named as in mouse. The read gets to within 4 residues of the CDR3 end, and the germline J gene fills in the rest. This chain links TRBV2 with TRBJ1-1; 8 bases match TRBD1. Germline loops: CDR1 LGHNA, CDR2 YSYQKL. V gave up 4 bases and J gave up 3 bases; unmatched junction bases: 4. The CDR3 loop spans 14 amino acids. Incomplete CDR3 DNA: TGTGCCAGCAGCCCCAACAGGGGGGACACA. Its translation is CASSPNRGDT. The full CDR3 reads CASSPNRGDTEVFF.

On this clone itself: The gene names given are mouse names. Read sequence stops 4 residues before the CDR3 end, and the germline J gene provides the missing end. The rearrangement joins TRBV5 to TRBJ2-1, with TRBD1 matching 8 bases. The germline V gene encodes CDR1 LGHNA and CDR2 YNLKQL (reference sequence). The CDR3 is 15 residues long. The sequenced CDR3 bases are TGTGCCAGCAGCCCTCGGACAGGGATGGAGGCT. Translated, it gives CASSPRTGMEA. The CDR3 reads in full as CASSPRTGMEAEQFF.

This clone was detected only a few times. Mouse gene names apply. Read data end 4 residues before the CDR3 end; the end is taken from the germline J gene. J is TRBJ2-1 and V is TRBV13-2, with TRBD1 matching 11 bases. Unmatched junction bases numbered 4, after V lost 0 bases and J lost 2 bases. This CDR3 is built from 17 residues. Germline CDR1 NNHNN, CDR2 SYGAGS (reference sequence). The CDR3 DNA, read in part, is TGTGCCAGCGGTGATGCACGGGACAGGGGGGACTATGCT. This encodes CASGDARDRGDYA. The full CDR3 protein reads CASGDARDRGDYAEQFF.

Notes on this clone: Gene names and germline match the mouse. The read terminates 4 residues before the CDR3 end, so the remaining end is supplied by the germline J gene. The sample carries other DNA sequences with the same CDR3. The chain joins TRBV1 to TRBJ1-1, with D possibly being TRBD1 (5 bases). Deletions cut 1 base from V and 3 bases from J, with 9 bases between. Looked up from germline, CDR1 is NSQYPW and CDR2 is LRSPGD (reference sequence). CDR3 size: 14 residues. The DNA read from the CDR3 is TGCACCTGCAGTGCAGGCCAGGGAGACACA. Encoded protein: CTCSAGQGDT. The whole CDR3 region reads CTCSAGQGDTEVFF.

Comment on this clone: Here the gene names and germline are mouse. The read ends 4 residues before the CDR3 terminus; that terminus is restored from the germline J gene. The genes are TRBV13-1 and TRBJ1-2; 9 nucleotides line up with TRBD1. The CDR3 sequence is 16 residues long. The V and J ends lost 0 bases and 2 bases, in that order; junction bases with no gene match: 5. Germline V CDR1 and CDR2: NSHNY, SYGAGN. The CDR3: CASSDARDRVNSDYTF. The sequenced part of the CDR3 DNA is TGTGCCAGCAGTGATGCCCGGGACAGGGTGAACTCC.

In this sample, this clone turned up a few times. Gene names are mouse gene names. The CDR3 goes on 4 residues after the read ends, and that part is filled in from the germline J gene. The chain links TRBV19 to TRBJ2-1, with 10 bases lining up with TRBD2. J lost 3 bases, V lost 6 bases, and 3 bases had no gene match. There are 14 residues in the CDR3. The germline V gene has CDR1 FNHDT and CDR2 SITEND (reference sequence). Incomplete CDR3 DNA: TGTGCCAGCACTCTGGGGGGGCGCTATGCT. Amino acid sequence: CASTLGGRYA. The full CDR3 sequence reads CASTLGGRYAEQFF.

This clone was counted between two and nine times. The genes and germline here are from mouse. With the read ending 4 residues before the CDR3 end, the germline J gene is used to fill in that end. The rearrangement joins TRBV1 to TRBJ1-2; D gene uncertain. Germline V gene lookup returns CDR1 NSQYPW and CDR2 LRSPGD (reference sequence). This CDR3 region has 14 residues. V lost 3 bases and J lost 0, with 8 bases in between. CDR3 amino acids: CTCSAADANSDYTF. The CDR3 bases that were read are TGCACCTGCAGTGCGGCAGATGCAAACTCC.

Turning to this clone: Here the gene names and germline are mouse. The read falls 4 residues short of the CDR3 end, and the missing part is taken from the germline J gene. The identical CDR3 is also encoded by other nucleotide sequences in the sample. The chain has TRBV19 and TRBJ2-5; 9 bases agree with TRBD1. V lost 4 bases to trimming and J lost 2 bases; unmatched junction nucleotides: 2. Germline V gene data show CDR1 as FNHDT and CDR2 as SITEND (reference sequence). The CDR3 spans 14 residues. The sequenced CDR3 bases are TGTGCCAGCAGTCGGGACAGGGCCCAAGAC. It translates to CASSRDRAQD. The whole CDR3 protein reads CASSRDRAQDTQYF.

Regarding this clone: The genes are named according to mouse. The CDR3 extends 4 residues past the end of the read, so its final part is completed from the germline J gene. The same CDR3 is also encoded by other DNA sequences in this sample. The chain combines TRBV13-1 with TRBJ2-1, with D possibly being TRBD2 (6 bases). The germline CDR1 and CDR2 sequences are NSHNY and SYGAGN. This CDR3 comprises 15 residues. The V and J ends lost 1 base and 0 bases respectively, with 8 bases between them. The CDR3 region is CASSDLGVNYAEQFF. The covered CDR3 bases are TGTGCCAGCAGTGATTTGGGGGTTAACTATGCT.

This clone was seen a handful of times. Gene names follow the mouse nomenclature. Read coverage stops 4 residues before the CDR3 terminus; the germline J gene supplies the remainder. This chain connects TRBV1 to TRBJ2-7; 8 nucleotides agree with TRBD2. The CDR3 contains 14 residues. Germline CDR1 and CDR2: NSQYPW and LRSPGD (reference sequence). Trimming cost V 4 bases and J 0 bases; bases outside gene matches: 2. Here the CDR3 reads CTCSGLGSSYEQYF. CDR3 DNA, as far as it was read: TGCACCTGCAGTGGACTGGGGAGCTCCTAT.

Points on this clone: Any gene name here is a mouse gene name. The read finishes 4 residues shy of the CDR3 end, and the germline J gene is used to complete it. V and J are TRBV1 and TRBJ2-1, with a weak D call TRBD1 (6 bases). Germline CDR1 NSQYPW, CDR2 LRSPGD (reference sequence). CDR3 length: 16 amino acids. Trimming took 4 bases from V and 1 from J, leaving 14 bases between them. The DNA read from the CDR3 is TGCACCTGCAGTGAGGGGACGGACAGCAACTATGCT. Translating gives CTCSEGTDSNYA. The CDR3 in its entirety is CTCSEGTDSNYAEQFF.

Only a few counts were recorded for this clone. The gene names given are mouse names. The read terminates 4 residues before the CDR3 end, so the remaining end is supplied by the germline J gene. The chain joins TRBV29 to TRBJ1-1; D unclear. The CDR3 has 11 amino acids. The germline V gene encodes CDR1 MSHET and CDR2 SYDVDS. V was shortened by 6 bases and J by 1 base, with 3 bases between the two germline ends. CDR3 bases read: TGTGCTAGCAGCAAAAACACA. This gives the protein CASSKNT. In full, the CDR3 is CASSKNTEVFF.

This clone appeared a few times. Genes here carry mouse names. With the read ending 4 residues before the CDR3 end, the germline J gene is used to fill in that end. The V call is TRBV5, the J call TRBJ2-5, with D perhaps matching TRBD2 (5 bases). This CDR3 spans 16 amino acids. The V gene's germline CDR1 is LGHNA and CDR2 YNLKQL (reference sequence). V lost 0 bases and J lost 0, with 10 bases in between. This chain's CDR3 is CASSQDEVGNQDTQYF. The part of the CDR3 DNA that was read is TGTGCCAGCAGCCAAGATGAGGTGGGGAACCAAGAC.

Worth noting for this clone: Gene names denote mouse genes. The DNA ends 4 residues before the CDR3 does, and the rest of the CDR3 is filled in from the germline J gene. V is TRBV5 and J is TRBJ2-1, with 13 bases that match TRBD2. CDR1 is LGHNA and CDR2 is YNLKQL in the germline V gene (reference sequence). The CDR3 is 15 amino acids. The CDR3 reads CASSRTGGAPAEQFF. The CDR3 bases that were read are TGTGCCAGCAGCCGGACTGGGGGGGCGCCGGCT.

Points on this clone: Genes and germline are mouse. The read halts 4 residues ahead of the CDR3 end, with the missing end drawn from the germline J gene. The V gene is TRBV13-2, the J gene TRBJ2-5; D call uncertain. Germline V lookup: CDR1 NNHNN, CDR2 SYGAGS (reference sequence). There are 13 residues in the CDR3. Trimming removed 2 bases from V and 1 base from J, with 5 bases in between. CDR3 in amino acids: CASGDRYQDTQYF. The CDR3 DNA, read in part, is TGTGCCAGCGGTGACAGATACCAAGAC.

This clone was seen at least ten times. Germline and genes here are mouse. The CDR3 end is not reached by the read, which stops 4 residues before it; the germline J gene fills it in. In the same sample, other DNA sequences code for this CDR3. The genes are TRBV13-1 and TRBJ2-7; 10 bases match TRBD2. V shed 5 bases and J 0 bases; nucleotides not matched to a gene: 2. Germline V gene data show CDR1 as NSHNY and CDR2 as SYGAGN. This CDR3 contains 14 residues. CDR3 region: CASRGLGSSYEQYF. The sequenced CDR3 bases are TGTGCCAGCAGGGGACTGGGGAGCTCCTAT.

This clone showed up just a few times. Gene and germline names: mouse. This CDR3 is also generated by other DNA sequences in the sample. The CDR3 DNA, read in part, is TGTGCCAGCAGTGATGCTTCAGGGGGCGACTCC. It specifies CASSDASGGDS. In full, the CDR3 is CASSDASGGDSDYTF. The rearrangement uses TRBV13-1 and TRBJ1-2, with 8 positions matching TRBD1. The CDR3 end is not reached by the read, which stops 4 residues before it; the germline J gene fills it in. V dropped 0 bases and J dropped 3; count of bases not matched to a gene: 4. Germline-derived CDR1 and CDR2 are NSHNY and SYGAGN. The CDR3 spans 15 residues.

This clone was counted a few times. The genes are named according to mouse. From the germline J gene comes the end of the CDR3, since the read stops 4 residues before it. The rearrangement uses TRBV19 and TRBJ2-3; possibly TRBD2 for D (7 bases). Trimming removed 2 bases at V and 0 bases at J, with 10 bases between. CDR3 length equals 15 residues. The germline CDR1 and CDR2 sequences are FNHDT and SITEND (reference sequence). The CDR3 loop reads CASSMEGGSAETLYF. Partial CDR3 DNA: TGTGCCAGCAGTATGGAGGGGGGGAGTGCAGAA.

About this clone itself: The gene names given are mouse names. The CDR3 end lies 4 residues beyond the end of the read and is filled in from the germline J gene. J is TRBJ2-2 and V is TRBV14; D might be TRBD1 (6 bases). The CDR3 is 15 residues long. Germline V gives CDR1 SGHDT, CDR2 FRDEAV. Trimming took off 2 bases at V and 2 bases at J, with 10 bases between the two ends. The CDR3 protein is CASSFPGHNTGQLYF. The part of the CDR3 DNA that was read is TGTGCCAGCAGTTTTCCGGGACATAACACCGGG.

In its sample, this clone was seen a few times. The genes and germline here are from mouse. The read falls 4 residues short of the CDR3 end, and the missing part is taken from the germline J gene. This chain links TRBV13-1 with TRBJ2-3, with D perhaps matching TRBD1 (6 bases). The CDR3 contains 16 residues. Germline V gene lookup returns CDR1 NSHNY and CDR2 SYGAGN. Deletions cut 1 base from V and 0 bases from J, with 12 bases between. Incomplete CDR3 DNA: TGTGCCAGCAGTGATTGGGACAAACCTAGTGCAGAA. It translates to CASSDWDKPSAE. The entire CDR3 reads CASSDWDKPSAETLYF.

This clone has only a few counts. Genes and germline are mouse. The CDR3 end is not reached by the read, which stops 4 residues before it; the germline J gene fills it in. This chain connects TRBV13-1 to TRBJ2-3, with TRBD2 identical over 10 bases. Losses at the gene ends were 3 bases for V and 4 bases for J; bases not matched to a gene: 5. Germline lookup yields CDR1 NSHNY and CDR2 SYGAGN. The CDR3 runs 15 residues. The CDR3 reads CASSGSGGASETLYF. The covered CDR3 bases are TGTGCCAGCAGTGGCTCTGGGGGGGCGTCAGAA.

With respect to this clone: Gene names refer to mouse genes. The read ends 4 residues shy of where the CDR3 ends; the end is completed using the germline J gene. V and J are TRBV13-2 and TRBJ1-1, with 8 bases lining up with TRBD1. The CDR3 covers 16 residues. V trimming: 3 bases; J trimming: 0 bases; junction bases outside the gene matches: 7. Germline V lookup: CDR1 NNHNN, CDR2 SYGAGS (reference sequence). Incomplete CDR3 DNA: TGTGCCAGCGGTGGTCCCGGGACAGGTTCAAACACA. Its protein product is CASGGPGTGSNT. The CDR3, in full, reads CASGGPGTGSNTEVFF.

The table lists this clone with a few counts. Gene names refer to mouse genes. The DNA ends 4 residues before the CDR3 does, and the rest of the CDR3 is filled in from the germline J gene. Other DNA sequences in this sample translate to the same CDR3. The genes are TRBV1 and TRBJ2-7; the match to TRBD1 covers 10 bases. In germline, CDR1 is NSQYPW, CDR2 LRSPGD (reference sequence). This CDR3 spans 14 amino acids. CDR3 sequence: CTCSAGDRGDEQYF. The CDR3 bases that were read are TGCACCTGCAGTGCAGGGGACAGGGGTGAT. Full variable domain (outside the CDR3, taken from reference TRBV1 and TRBJ2-7): VTLLEQNPRWRLVPRGQAVNLRCILKNSQYPWMSWYQQDLQKQLQWLFTLRSPGDKEVKSLPGADYLATRVTDTELRLQVANMSQGRTLYCTCSAGDRGDEQYFGPGTRLTVL.

Details on this clone: Mouse germline and gene names are used. The CDR3 goes on 4 residues after the read ends, and that part is filled in from the germline J gene. This chain uses TRBV5 with TRBJ2-3, with 11 bases fitting TRBD2. The V gene end was trimmed by 0 bases and the J gene end by 1 base; junction bases not matched to a gene: 6. Germline-derived CDR1 and CDR2 are LGHNA and YNLKQL (reference sequence). There are 18 residues in the CDR3. The CDR3: CASSQDTGGAGGAETLYF. CDR3 bases read: TGTGCCAGCAGCCAAGACACTGGGGGGGCCGGAGGTGCAGAA.

Regarding this clone: These gene names are mouse names. Read data end 4 residues before the CDR3 end; the end is taken from the germline J gene. The V gene is TRBV19, the J gene TRBJ2-7; weak D call: TRBD2 (5 bases). CDR1 is FNHDT, CDR2 SITEND, per germline (reference sequence). CDR3 length: 13 amino acids. This CDR3 is CASRPAGNYEQYF. The covered CDR3 bases are TGTGCCAGCAGGCCTGCTGGGAATTAT.

A note on this clone: The gene names given are mouse names. The missing CDR3 end, 4 residues past where the read stops, is filled in from the germline J gene. Other DNA sequences in this specimen translate into the identical CDR3. This sequence joins TRBV1 and TRBJ2-5, with D possibly being TRBD2 (6 bases). CDR1 is NSQYPW, CDR2 LRSPGD, per germline (reference sequence). The CDR3 covers 15 residues. The sequenced part of the CDR3 DNA is TGCACCTGCAGTGCAGATGGGGGAGGATGGGAC. Protein sequence: CTCSADGGGWD. The entire CDR3 sequence reads CTCSADGGGWDTQYF.

Worth noting for this clone: The germline and genes are mouse ones. The read stops 4 residues short of the end of the CDR3; the missing end is completed from the germline J gene. This chain links TRBV19 with TRBJ2-7, with 11 bases identical to TRBD2. CDR1 and CDR2 (germline): FNHDT, SITEND (reference sequence). CDR3 length equals 14 residues. The CDR3 DNA, read in part, is TGTGCCAGCAGATGGGGGACTGGGGGTGAT. It is translated as CASRWGTGGD. The entire CDR3 is CASRWGTGGDEQYF.

Concerning this clone itself: Any gene name here is a mouse gene name. The CDR3 is cut off 4 residues early in the read; its end comes from the germline J gene. This chain uses TRBV19 with TRBJ2-3; D is perhaps TRBD2 (5 bases). V dropped 2 bases and J dropped 2 bases, with 6 bases sitting between them. Germline assignment: CDR1 FNHDT and CDR2 SITEND (reference sequence). This CDR3 is 13 amino acids long. CDR3 in amino acids: CASSIGVAETLYF. The sequenced part of the CDR3 DNA is TGTGCCAGCAGTATTGGGGTTGCAGAA.

This clone was seen a few times. Mouse gene names apply. The missing CDR3 end, 4 residues past where the read stops, is filled in from the germline J gene. The chain joins TRBV19 to TRBJ2-7; 9 positions match TRBD1. The CDR3 runs to 13 residues. Per the germline V gene, CDR1 is FNHDT and CDR2 is SITEND (reference sequence). The chain's CDR3 is CASSGDRAYEQYF. The sequenced CDR3 bases are TGTGCCAGCAGCGGGGACAGGGCTTAT. Looking up the rest from reference TRBV19 and TRBJ2-7 gives the full variable domain: GGIITQTPKFLIGQEGQKLTLKCQQNFNHDTMYWYRQDSGKGLRLIYYSITENDLQKGDLSEGYDASREKKSSFSLTVTSAQKNEMAVFLCASSGDRAYEQYFGPGTRLTVL.

For this clone: The gene names here belong to mouse. Different DNA sequences within this sample yield the same CDR3. CDR3 sequence: CASSVGGARDTQYF. CDR3 bases read: TGTGCCAGCAGTGTGGGGGGGGCGCGAGAC. The chain recombines TRBV13-1 with TRBJ2-5, with 8 bases that match TRBD2. The read ends 4 residues shy of where the CDR3 ends; the end is completed using the germline J gene. Per germline, CDR1 NSHNY and CDR2 SYGAGN. This CDR3 region has 14 residues.